This T cell receptor beta chain was identified in a study of cytomegalovirus exposure and HLA in healthy donors. General study results and limits: The classifier reportedly diagnosed cytomegalovirus status with high sensitivity and specificity. According to the study, 150 to 200 TCR beta chains were cytomegalovirus-associated. Immune exposure was documented only through CMV serostatus.

In germline, CDR1 is LNHDA, CDR2 SQIVND (reference sequence). Trimming cost V 5 bases and J 2 bases, with 12 bases left between them. This CDR3 is 14 amino acids long. For this clone: Its antigen remains unidentified.

13 Jbeta primers and 60 Vbeta primers were used for the PCR. Profiled with immunoSEQ multiplex PCR; TCRdb holds only in-frame clones, not every one. The data show under 55,000 clones, approximately 72% seen once. V and J are TRBV19 and TRBJ1-1; D possibly corresponds to TRBD1 (5 bases). Sequences were obtained from PBMCs. This TCR was recovered from a woman aged 45-59 years in good health and CMV-seronegative. The DNA of the CDR3 is TGTGCCAGTAGTCTGGGGGGGAGCAACACTGAAGCTTTCTTT. It encodes CASSLGGSNTEAFF.